This T cell receptor beta chain originates from a study of CD8+CD57+ T cells in acquired aplastic anemia. Overall study context: DNA recovered from sorted CD4+ and CD8+ cells had a mean of around 3.3 ug. Researchers reported that healthy donors averaged approximately 10 million reads for CD4+ cells. Study results and limitations: In common between the patients and the controls were some 29 CD8+ CDR3 sequences.

Of note for this clonotype: Its antigen is not known.

Genomic DNA acted as the template from which TCR beta VDJ combination and CDR3 sequence profiling were carried out. TCRdb fed the reads into MiXCR, producing one record per CDR3 protein. Among 150,000 to 200,000 distinct CDR3 sequences, 50% to 75% were seen once, and the ten largest hold under 60%. The CDR3 runs 13 residues. Trimming removed 0 bases at V and 9 bases at J, with 8 bases between. Germline V lookup: CDR1 KGHDR, CDR2 SFDVKD. Sequencing was performed on sorted CD4+, CD8+, or CD8+CD57+ T cells (not recorded which) from PBMCs. The TCR was taken from a human donor in good health. V is TRBV24-1 and J is TRBJ1-5; D call uncertain. The CDR3 coding sequence is TGTGCCACCAGTGATTTGTCAACCTCGCCCCAGCATTTT. As protein: CATSDLSTSPQHF.